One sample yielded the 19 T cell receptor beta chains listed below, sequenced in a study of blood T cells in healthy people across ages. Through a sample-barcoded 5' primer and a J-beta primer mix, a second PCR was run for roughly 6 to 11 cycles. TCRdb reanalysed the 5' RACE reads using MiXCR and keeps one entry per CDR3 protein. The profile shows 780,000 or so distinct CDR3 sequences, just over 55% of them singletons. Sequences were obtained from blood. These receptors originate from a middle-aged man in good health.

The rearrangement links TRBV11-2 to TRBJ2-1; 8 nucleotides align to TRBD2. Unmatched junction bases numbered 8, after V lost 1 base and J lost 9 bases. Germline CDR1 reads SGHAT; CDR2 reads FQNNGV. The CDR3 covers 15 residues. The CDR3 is CASSLVGRTSREQFF. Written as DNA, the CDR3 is TGTGCCAGCAGCTTAGTCGGTAGGACTAGCCGTGAGCAGTTCTTC.

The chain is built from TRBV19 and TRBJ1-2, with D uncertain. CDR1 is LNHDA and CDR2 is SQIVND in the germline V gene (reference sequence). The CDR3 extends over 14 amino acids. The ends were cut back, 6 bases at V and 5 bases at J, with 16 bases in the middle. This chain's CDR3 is CASRAAAGVYGYTF. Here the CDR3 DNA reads TGTGCCAGTAGAGCTGCGGCTGGGGTGTATGGCTACACCTTC.

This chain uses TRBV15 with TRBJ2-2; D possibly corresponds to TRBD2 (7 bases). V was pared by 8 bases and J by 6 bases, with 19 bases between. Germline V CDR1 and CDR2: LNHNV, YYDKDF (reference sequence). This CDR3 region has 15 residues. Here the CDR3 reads CATLSRGAGAGELFF. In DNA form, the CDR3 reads TGTGCCACCTTGAGTCGGGGGGCAGGCGCCGGGGAGCTGTTTTTT.

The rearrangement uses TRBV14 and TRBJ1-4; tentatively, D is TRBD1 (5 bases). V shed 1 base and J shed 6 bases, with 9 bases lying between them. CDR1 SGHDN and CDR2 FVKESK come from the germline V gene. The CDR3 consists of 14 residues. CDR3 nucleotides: TGTGCCAGCAGCCAAGGGGTACAGGATGAAAAACTGTTTTTT. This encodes CASSQGVQDEKLFF.

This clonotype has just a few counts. The CDR3: CASSLPRGRDREQYF. As DNA, the CDR3 is TGCGCCAGCAGCTTGCCGAGGGGGCGCGATCGCGAGCAGTACTTC. The V gene is TRBV5-1, the J gene TRBJ2-7, with 7 nucleotides matching TRBD1. CDR3 length: 15 residues. Per the germline V gene, CDR1 is SGHRS and CDR2 is YFSETQ. The trim removed 1 base at V and 6 bases at J, leaving 10 bases unmatched.

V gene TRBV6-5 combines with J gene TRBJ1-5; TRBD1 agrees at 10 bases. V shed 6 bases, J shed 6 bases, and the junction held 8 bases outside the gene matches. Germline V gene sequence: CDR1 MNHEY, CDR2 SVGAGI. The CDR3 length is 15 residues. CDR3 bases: TGTGCCAGCAGCCTGACAGGGGGCGGGAGTCAGCCCCAGCATTTT. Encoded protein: CASSLTGGGSQPQHF.

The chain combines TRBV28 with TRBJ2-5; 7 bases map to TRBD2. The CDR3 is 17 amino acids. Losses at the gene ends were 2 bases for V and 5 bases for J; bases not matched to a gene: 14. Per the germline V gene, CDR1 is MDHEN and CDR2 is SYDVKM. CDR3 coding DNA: TGTGCCAGCAGTTTAATCGGGGGGATCCGATCAATGGAGACCCAGTACTTC. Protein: CASSLIGGIRSMETQYF.

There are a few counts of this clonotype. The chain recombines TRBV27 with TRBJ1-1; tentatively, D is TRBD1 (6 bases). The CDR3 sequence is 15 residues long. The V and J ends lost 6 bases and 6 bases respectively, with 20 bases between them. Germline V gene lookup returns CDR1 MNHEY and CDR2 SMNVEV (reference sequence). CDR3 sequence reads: CASSLAGAIRSEAFF. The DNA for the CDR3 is TGTGCCAGCAGCTTAGCGGGGGCCATAAGGTCTGAAGCTTTCTTT.

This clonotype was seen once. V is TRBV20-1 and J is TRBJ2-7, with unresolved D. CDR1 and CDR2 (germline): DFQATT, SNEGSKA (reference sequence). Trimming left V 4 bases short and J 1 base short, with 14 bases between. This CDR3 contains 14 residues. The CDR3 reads CSAIFSFRSYEQYF. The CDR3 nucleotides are TGCAGTGCTATTTTTAGTTTCAGGTCCTACGAGCAGTACTTC.

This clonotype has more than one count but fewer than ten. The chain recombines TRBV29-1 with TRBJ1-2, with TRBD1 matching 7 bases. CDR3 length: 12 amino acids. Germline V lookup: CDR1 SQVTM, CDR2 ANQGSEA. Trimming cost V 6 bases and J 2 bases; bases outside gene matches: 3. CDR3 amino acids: CSVNRGNYGYTF. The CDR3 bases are TGCAGCGTCAACAGGGGAAACTATGGCTACACCTTC.

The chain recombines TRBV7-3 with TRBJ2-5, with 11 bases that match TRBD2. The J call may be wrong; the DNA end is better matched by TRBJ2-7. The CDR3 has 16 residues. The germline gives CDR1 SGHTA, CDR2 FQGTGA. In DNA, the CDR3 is TGTGCCAGCAGCCTCATCCTAGCGGGAGGCCGCTACGAGCAGTACTTC. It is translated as CASSLILAGGRYEQYF.

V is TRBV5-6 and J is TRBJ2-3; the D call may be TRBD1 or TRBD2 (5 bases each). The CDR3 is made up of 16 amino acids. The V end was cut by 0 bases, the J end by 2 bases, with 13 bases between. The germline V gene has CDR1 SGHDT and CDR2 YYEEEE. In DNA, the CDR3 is TGTGCCAGCAGCTTGGTTCATCGGGGCTTCACAGATACGCAGTATTTT. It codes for CASSLVHRGFTDTQYF.

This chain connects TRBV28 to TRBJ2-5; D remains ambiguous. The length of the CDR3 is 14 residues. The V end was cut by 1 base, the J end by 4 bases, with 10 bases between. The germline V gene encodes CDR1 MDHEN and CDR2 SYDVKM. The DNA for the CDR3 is TGTGCCAGCAGTTTATCGGTCATGATAGAGACCCAGTACTTC. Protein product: CASSLSVMIETQYF.

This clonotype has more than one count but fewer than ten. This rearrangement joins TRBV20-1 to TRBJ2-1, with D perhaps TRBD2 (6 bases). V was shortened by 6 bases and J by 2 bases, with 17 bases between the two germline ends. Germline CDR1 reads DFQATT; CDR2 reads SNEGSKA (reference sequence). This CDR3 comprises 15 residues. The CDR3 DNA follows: TGCAGTGCCAAAAGCGGGTACACCCCCTACAATGAGCAGTTCTTC. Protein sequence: CSAKSGYTPYNEQFF.

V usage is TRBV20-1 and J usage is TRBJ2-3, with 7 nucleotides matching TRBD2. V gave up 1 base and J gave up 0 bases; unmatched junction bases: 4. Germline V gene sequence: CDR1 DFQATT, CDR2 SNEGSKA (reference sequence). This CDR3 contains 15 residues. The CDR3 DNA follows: TGCAGTGCTAGAGGCGGGAGTGCTAGCACAGATACGCAGTATTTT. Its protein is CSARGGSASTDTQYF.

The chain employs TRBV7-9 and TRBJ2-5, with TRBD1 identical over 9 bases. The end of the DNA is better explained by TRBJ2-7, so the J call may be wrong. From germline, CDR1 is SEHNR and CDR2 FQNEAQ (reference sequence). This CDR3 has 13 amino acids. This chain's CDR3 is CASSRTGGAEQYF. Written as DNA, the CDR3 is TGTGCCAGCAGTCGTACAGGGGGCGCCGAGCAGTACTTC.

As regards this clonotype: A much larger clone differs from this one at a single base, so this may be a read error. The CDR3 is CASSFAEPTDTQSF. CDR3 in DNA: TGCGCCAGCAGCTTTGCGGAGCCCACAGATACGCAGTCTTTT. The V call is TRBV5-1, the J call TRBJ2-3; D remains unclear. CDR1 is SGHRS and CDR2 is YFSETQ in the germline V gene. The CDR3 runs 14 residues.

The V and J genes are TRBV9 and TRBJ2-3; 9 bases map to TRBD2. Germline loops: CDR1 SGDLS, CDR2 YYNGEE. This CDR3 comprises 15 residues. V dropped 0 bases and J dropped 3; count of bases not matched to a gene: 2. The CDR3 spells CASSVAAGGTDTQYF. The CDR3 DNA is TGTGCCAGCAGCGTAGCGGCGGGGGGGACAGATACGCAGTATTTT.

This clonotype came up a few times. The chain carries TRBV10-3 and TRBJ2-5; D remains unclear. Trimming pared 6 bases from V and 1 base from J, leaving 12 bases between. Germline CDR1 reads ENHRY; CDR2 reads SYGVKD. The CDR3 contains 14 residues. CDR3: CAIRPDLGQETQYF. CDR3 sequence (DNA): TGTGCCATCAGACCCGACCTAGGCCAAGAGACCCAGTACTTC.